The TCR beta chain described here comes from a study of graft-versus-host responses after intestinal transplantation. Study details: Once they had received anti-thymocyte globulin induction, all recipients took tacrolimus and steroids for about three years.

TCRdb keeps only in-frame clones here, not all; method: immunoSEQ multiplex PCR. The sample shows roughly 85,000 clones, 85% to 95% of them seen only once. Note on this clone: What it binds is not known.

The CDR3 length is 12 residues. Looked up from germline, CDR1 is MNHEY and CDR2 is SMNVEV (reference sequence). Between the trimmed V and J ends, which lost 5 bases and 0 bases, there was a span of 3 bases. The chain combines TRBV27 with TRBJ2-3, with D unclear. The sequence derives from a human donor who was the organ donor for an intestinal transplant. The specimen comprised unstimulated CD8+ T cells sorted from spleen or lymph node cells, sampled before transplant. This CDR3 reads CASSPSTDTQYF. DNA of the CDR3: TGTGCCAGCAGTCCTAGCACAGATACGCAGTATTTT.